These 23 T cell receptor beta chains were all obtained from the same sample, sequenced in a study of response to subunit inactivated influenza vaccine. TCRdb independently ran MiXCR on the RT-PCR reads; one entry per CDR3 protein. The profile shows under 750,000 distinct CDR3 sequences, 12% of them singletons. The sequencing used PBMCs from blood, collected on the day of vaccination. These receptors were collected from a man aged 50-59 years who received an inactivated influenza vaccine.

This clonotype was picked up a small number of times. The rearrangement links TRBV29-1 to TRBJ2-2; no firm D call. Trimming removed 7 bases from V and 4 bases from J, with 7 bases in between. CDR3 size: 11 residues. The germline gives CDR1 SQVTM, CDR2 ANQGSEA. The CDR3 sequence: CSGRVTGELFF. For the CDR3, the DNA is TGCAGCGGCCGGGTCACCGGGGAGCTGTTTTTT.

This clonotype was seen a few times. This chain connects TRBV7-9 to TRBJ2-2; 7 nucleotides match TRBD2. The CDR3 spans 15 residues. Germline values: CDR1 SEHNR, CDR2 FQNEAQ (reference sequence). Here the CDR3 DNA reads TGTGCTTTAGGGGCGCTAGCGGCAAACACCGGGGAGCTGTTTTTT. Amino acid sequence: CALGALAANTGELFF. Full variable domain (outside the CDR3, taken from reference TRBV7-9 and TRBJ2-2): DTGVSQNPRHKITKRGQNVTFRCDPISEHNRLYWYRQTLGQGPEFLTYFQNEAQLEKSRLLSDRFSAERPKGSFSTLEIQRTEQGDSAMYLCALGALAANTGELFFGEGSRLTVL.

CDR3 sequence (DNA): TGCGCCAGCAGCCACGCCGGGACAGGGAACACCGGGGAGCTGTTTTTT. The encoded protein is CASSHAGTGNTGELFF. This chain connects TRBV4-1 to TRBJ2-2; 8 nucleotides align to TRBD1. Germline loops: CDR1 MGHRA, CDR2 YSYEKL. The CDR3 is 16 residues long. V shed 3 bases and J 1 base; nucleotides not matched to a gene: 4.

This clonotype was picked up many times. The chain combines TRBV12-3 or TRBV12-4 with TRBJ1-5, with D perhaps TRBD1 (6 bases). Trimming cost V 4 bases and J 2 bases, with 9 bases left between them. The CDR3 sequence is 14 residues long. The CDR3 loop reads CASSSRTGNQPQHF. The CDR3 nucleotides read TGTGCCAGCAGTTCCAGGACAGGCAATCAGCCCCAGCATTTT.

The table lists this clonotype with a few counts. This CDR3 reads CASSISGRTDTQYF. The CDR3 DNA is TGTGCCAGCAGCATAAGCGGGCGCACAGATACGCAGTATTTT. V gene TRBV12-3 or TRBV12-4 combines with J gene TRBJ2-3; a possible D gene is TRBD2 (6 bases). The length of the CDR3 is 14 residues. Trimming shortened V by 6 bases and J by 1 base, and 11 bases separated the two germline ends.

The rearrangement uses TRBV28 and TRBJ1-2, with D unresolved. Trimming took 7 bases from V and 4 from J, leaving 16 bases between them. The germline V gene has CDR1 MDHEN and CDR2 SYDVKM. The CDR3 contains 14 residues. CDR3 DNA sequence: TGTGCCAGCACCATCGCGTCTAGGTCCTATGGCTACACCTTC. As protein: CASTIASRSYGYTF.

The genes are TRBV4-3 and TRBJ1-1; 8 bases agree with TRBD1. This CDR3 comprises 14 residues. V was pared by 0 bases and J by 3 bases, with 0 bases of the junction left unmatched. CDR1 and CDR2 from the germline V gene are LGHNA and YSLEER. The CDR3 bases are TGCGCCAGCAGCCAAGAGACAGGGGACACTGAAGCTTTCTTT. It encodes CASSQETGDTEAFF.

The gene calls are TRBV6-1 and TRBJ1-1, with D uncertain. The CDR3 is 12 amino acids. Trimming pared 10 bases from V and 1 base from J, leaving 10 bases between. The germline V gene has CDR1 MNHNS and CDR2 SASEGT. The CDR3 sequence: CATRERNTEAFF. DNA for the CDR3: TGTGCCACCAGAGAGAGGAACACTGAAGCTTTCTTT.

This rearrangement joins TRBV12-3 or TRBV12-4 to TRBJ1-5; no reliable D call. CDR3 length equals 12 residues. The V end was cut by 2 bases, the J end by 11 bases, with 10 bases between. CDR3 DNA sequence: TGTGCCAGCAGTTTAATCGGCCCGACCCAGCATTTT. It is translated as CASSLIGPTQHF.

V gene TRBV20-1 combines with J gene TRBJ1-6, with 10 bases lining up with TRBD1. CDR3 length: 14 residues. J was trimmed by 10 bases and V by 2 bases; bases with no gene match: 5. Per germline, CDR1 DFQATT and CDR2 SNEGSKA (reference sequence). The CDR3 DNA sequence: TGCAGTGCTAGACCGGGACAGGGGCAATCACCCCTCCACTTT. Translation: CSARPGQGQSPLHF.

This rearrangement joins TRBV28 to TRBJ2-7; 10 bases align to TRBD2. V was pared by 0 bases and J by 2 bases, with 10 bases of the junction left unmatched. This CDR3 region has 18 residues. Per the germline V gene, CDR1 is MDHEN and CDR2 is SYDVKM. The CDR3 region has the DNA TGTGCCAGCAGTTTATGGACCTCCCTAGCGGGAGAGCCCTACGAGCAGTACTTC. Translated: CASSLWTSLAGEPYEQYF. The variable domain in full, completed from reference TRBV28 and TRBJ2-7, reads DVKVTQSSRYLVKRTGEKVFLECVQDMDHENMFWYRQDPGLGLRLIYFSYDVKMKEKGDIPEGYSVSREKKERFSLILESASTNQTSMYLCASSLWTSLAGEPYEQYFGPGTRLTVT.

The genes are TRBV6-6 and TRBJ1-2; D may be TRBD1 (5 bases). Germline V gene data show CDR1 as MNHNY and CDR2 as SVGAGI (reference sequence). V was pared by 0 bases and J by 5 bases, with 7 bases between. The CDR3 spans 13 residues. For the CDR3, the DNA is TGTGCCAGCAGTTACTCGGGGGGATATGGCTACACCTTC. Amino acid sequence: CASSYSGGYGYTF.

This clonotype came up a few times. V and J are TRBV24-1 and TRBJ2-1; 11 nucleotides align to TRBD2. V lost 4 bases, J lost 6 bases, and 4 bases stayed unmatched. This CDR3 comprises 15 residues. Germline V gives CDR1 KGHDR, CDR2 SFDVKD. In DNA form, the CDR3 reads TGTGCCACCAGTGACACGACTAGCGGGGCCAATGAGCAGTTCTTC. Encoded protein: CATSDTTSGANEQFF.

This sequence joins TRBV24-1 and TRBJ2-1; possibly TRBD1 for D (5 bases). In germline, CDR1 is KGHDR, CDR2 SFDVKD. The CDR3 is made up of 14 amino acids. Trimming removed 2 bases at V and 3 bases at J, with 7 bases between. CDR3 amino acids: CATSDSQGYNEQFF. The CDR3 DNA follows: TGTGCCACCAGTGATTCCCAGGGCTACAATGAGCAGTTCTTC.

In its sample, this clonotype was seen a few times. CDR3 sequence: CASSSRGRENQPQHF. CDR3 DNA sequence: TGTGCCAGCAGTAGCCGGGGACGGGAAAATCAGCCCCAGCATTTT. The V call is TRBV6-1, the J call TRBJ1-5; D perhaps matches TRBD1 (5 bases). Germline V gene lookup returns CDR1 MNHNS and CDR2 SASEGT. The V end was cut by 5 bases, the J end by 4 bases, with 15 bases between. The CDR3 covers 15 residues.

J is TRBJ2-3 and V is TRBV10-2, with 8 positions matching TRBD1. With V trimmed by 0 bases and J by 3 bases, 5 bases remained unmatched. CDR1 WSHSY and CDR2 SAAADI come from the germline V gene. The CDR3 is made up of 16 amino acids. The CDR3 nucleotides are TGCGCCAGCAGTGAGTCCGGACAGGGTGGAACAGATACGCAGTATTTT. It translates to CASSESGQGGTDTQYF.

The chain combines TRBV15 with TRBJ1-1, with TRBD1 as a possible D gene (5 bases). Germline CDR1 reads LNHNV; CDR2 reads YYDKDF (reference sequence). V shed 0 bases and J shed 0 bases, with 14 bases lying between them. CDR3 length: 17 amino acids. This CDR3 reads CATSRDPLTVMNTEAFF. The CDR3 nucleotides read TGTGCCACCAGCAGAGATCCCCTGACAGTCATGAACACTGAAGCTTTCTTT.

This clonotype has a count of ten or more. The chain links TRBV4-2 to TRBJ2-3; 7 bases fit TRBD2. J was trimmed by 1 base and V by 0 bases; bases with no gene match: 7. Germline assignment: CDR1 LGHNA and CDR2 YNFKEQ. The CDR3 is 17 residues long. The CDR3: CASSQDPSSGGTDTQYF. DNA for the CDR3: TGTGCCAGCAGCCAAGACCCCTCCAGCGGGGGCACAGATACGCAGTATTTT.

The rearrangement links TRBV12-3 or TRBV12-4 to TRBJ1-4; 12 nucleotides match TRBD1. V gave up 6 bases and J gave up 7 bases; unmatched junction bases: 6. This CDR3 has 15 amino acids. CDR3 bases: TGTGCCAGCAGCACCCGGGACAGGGGGCCTGAAAAACTGTTTTTT. It translates to CASSTRDRGPEKLFF.

The J gene is TRBJ2-7, the V gene TRBV18; 14 bases fit TRBD2. Per the germline V gene, CDR1 is KGHSH and CDR2 is LQKENI. This CDR3 comprises 16 residues. J lost 2 bases, V lost 4 bases, and 4 bases had no gene match. The CDR3 bases are TGTGCCAGCTCACACGGGACTAGCGGGAGCACCTACGAGCAGTACTTC. Translated: CASSHGTSGSTYEQYF.

This clonotype was recorded many times. The genes are TRBV25-1 and TRBJ2-3, with 7 positions matching TRBD2. Losses at the gene ends were 5 bases for V and 0 bases for J; bases not matched to a gene: 17. The length of the CDR3 is 19 residues. Germline values: CDR1 MGHDK, CDR2 SYGVNS. The CDR3 protein is CASSTLRATSELSTDTQYF. The CDR3 DNA reads as TGTGCCAGCAGTACCCTAAGGGCAACTAGCGAACTGAGCACAGATACGCAGTATTTT.

The chain combines TRBV3-1 with TRBJ2-5, with TRBD2 matching 9 bases. The germline CDR1 and CDR2 sequences are LGHDT and YNNKEL (reference sequence). CDR3 size: 14 residues. The V and J ends lost 5 bases and 2 bases, in that order; junction bases with no gene match: 3. The CDR3 loop reads CASSWTSVQETQYF. In nucleotides, the CDR3 is TGTGCCAGCAGCTGGACTAGCGTGCAAGAGACCCAGTACTTC.

The chain joins TRBV7-2 to TRBJ2-5; tentative D call: TRBD2 (5 bases). Looked up from germline, CDR1 is SGHTA and CDR2 is FQGNSA. V lost 4 bases, J lost 2 bases, and 11 bases lay in between. This CDR3 has 14 amino acids. CDR3 sequence: CASSSAGIQETQYF. In DNA, the CDR3 is TGTGCCAGCAGCTCCGCCGGGATTCAAGAGACCCAGTACTTC. Full variable domain (rest looked up from reference TRBV7-2 and TRBJ2-5): GAGVSQSPSNKVTEKGKDVELRCDPISGHTALYWYRQSLGQGLEFLIYFQGNSAPDKSGLPSDRFSAERTGGSVSTLTIQRTQQEDSAVYLCASSSAGIQETQYFGPGTRLLVL.